These T cell receptor beta chains were read from a single sample in a study. TCRdb redid the calling of the 5' RACE reads with MiXCR, one entry per CDR3 protein. The sample yields roughly 13,000 distinct CDR3 sequences, 23% seen once. Sequenced material: naive CD4+ T cells sorted from blood. The receptors originated from a female donor with breast cancer. Each CDR3 is given without its conserved first and last residue.

J gene	V gene	CDR3 length	CDR3 protein
TRBJ2-3	TRBV5-1	15	ASSLVRVGQGLDTQY
TRBJ2-1	TRBV14	13	ASSHLAGGYNEQF
TRBJ1-1	TRBV9	11	ASGTGCNTEAF
TRBJ2-7	TRBV20-1	10	SANRDIYEQY
TRBJ2-1	TRBV20-1	12	SAWTSDLYNEQF
TRBJ2-4	TRBV20-1	12	SAREGGVLNIQY
TRBJ2-7	TRBV7-3	11	ASSPAGVHEQY
TRBJ1-5	TRBV20-1	13	SARDTKGRHQPQH
TRBJ1-1	TRBV6-1	12	ASSDDRANIEAF
TRBJ1-5	TRBV12-3/TRBV12-4	12	ASSPTDSNQPQH
TRBJ2-3	TRBV5-1	12	ASRKTSTTDTQY
TRBJ1-2	TRBV4-2	12	ASSYRDRDGGYT
TRBJ2-7	TRBV27	12	ASSFERSSYEQY
TRBJ2-3	TRBV6-5	12	ASSYSTHTDTQY
TRBJ1-1	TRBV5-6	14	ASSPRLGAWNTEAF
TRBJ1-1	TRBV20-1	10	SARPRNTEAF
TRBJ2-7	TRBV5-4	13	ASSLGSGGTYEQY
TRBJ2-1	TRBV9	14	ASSVDASGRVDEQF
TRBJ1-4	TRBV2	13	ASSADRTASGQLF
TRBJ2-7	TRBV6-5	12	ASANHRAPYEQY
TRBJ1-1	TRBV7-9	10	ASSLTRTEAF
TRBJ2-7	TRBV6-5	13	ASSYSGTKAYEQY
TRBJ2-1	TRBV7-7	13	ASSLGAGGHNEQF
TRBJ2-7	TRBV5-1	13	ASKLQTGTSYEQY
TRBJ2-1	TRBV4-1	16	AGSQGSPASGHYNEQF
TRBJ1-1	TRBV7-3	14	ASSLIGGVEAPEAF
TRBJ1-3	TRBV9	15	ASSVWPGVVSGNTIY
TRBJ2-3	TRBV3-1	9	ASSQVNTQY
TRBJ1-2	TRBV28	13	ASSSRDRANYGYT
TRBJ1-6	TRBV6-5	10	ASSYDRSPLH
TRBJ2-7	TRBV6-1	14	ASSEALRGGAYEQY
TRBJ2-7	TRBV29-1	10	SAGTGGYEQY
TRBJ2-7	TRBV6-5	14	ASSYSLGGGPTGQY
TRBJ2-7	TRBV18	13	ASSPSGTGAKEQY
TRBJ2-1	TRBV20-1	11	SASRTNNNGQF
TRBJ2-4	TRBV5-1	14	ASSYDPGQGGDIQY
TRBJ2-1	TRBV9	13	ASSVGAGAYNEQF
TRBJ2-7	TRBV7-8	15	ASSLSPRSGISYEQN
TRBJ1-5	TRBV20-1	14	SASALAGYNDQPQH
TRBJ2-1	TRBV29-1	13	SVAGGLVSYNEQF
TRBJ2-1	TRBV7-2	14	ASSFGTGWGVNEQF
TRBJ2-1	TRBV5-1	13	ASSTPTSGSDEQF